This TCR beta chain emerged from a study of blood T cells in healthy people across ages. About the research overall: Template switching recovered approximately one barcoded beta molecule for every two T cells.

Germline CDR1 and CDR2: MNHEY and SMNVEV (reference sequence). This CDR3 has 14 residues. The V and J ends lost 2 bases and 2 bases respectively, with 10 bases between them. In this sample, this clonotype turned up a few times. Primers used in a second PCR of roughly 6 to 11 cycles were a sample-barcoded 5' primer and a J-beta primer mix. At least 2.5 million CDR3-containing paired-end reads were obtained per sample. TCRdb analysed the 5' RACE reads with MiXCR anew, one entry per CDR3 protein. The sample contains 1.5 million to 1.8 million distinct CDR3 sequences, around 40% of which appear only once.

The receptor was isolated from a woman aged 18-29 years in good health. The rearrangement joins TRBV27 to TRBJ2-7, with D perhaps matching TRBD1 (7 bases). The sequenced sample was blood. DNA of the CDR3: TGTGCCAGCAGTTTAAGCAGGGGGGCCTACGAGCAGTACTTC. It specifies CASSLSRGAYEQYF.